This TCR beta chain was identified during a study of blood T cell repertoires in COVID-19. Looking at the study overall: Collection of acute and convalescent COVID-19 samples took place in the United States, Italy and Spain. T cells, B-cell-depleted T cells, or PBMCs provided the cDNA or gDNA that served as material.

The authors' processing: Counts of nucleated cells, estimated from reference gene primer amplification, were obtained. Data came from immunoSEQ multiplex PCR; TCRdb stores just in-frame clones and leaves some out. That table gives V, J and clone size, and the DNA gave D and trimming. The sample lists more than 95,000 clones, 80% to 85% occurring once. The J segment lost 6 bases and the V segment lost 6 bases, leaving 7 bases of the junction unmatched. Germline values: CDR1 MGHRA, CDR2 YSYEKL. The CDR3 has 14 amino acids. The J gene is TRBJ1-4, the V gene TRBV4-1; TRBD1 matches at 7 bases. Sequencing used peripheral blood. The source is an elderly man with acute or convalescent COVID-19. CDR3 sequence (DNA): TGCGCCAGCAGTCTCGGGACAGATTATGAAAAACTGTTTTTT. This codes for CASSLGTDYEKLFF.